The clone carrying this T cell receptor (beta chain) was picked up a small number of times. This record comes from a study of early T cells in non-severe SARS-CoV-2 infection. Each CDR3 protein is one row after TCRdb ran MiXCR on the 5' RACE reads. The sample lists about 64,000 distinct CDR3 sequences; around 14% were seen once. CDR3 size: 13 residues. Trimming stripped 3 bases from V and 0 bases from J, with 4 bases between. Germline CDR1 is SGDLS and CDR2 is YYNGEE. The V gene is TRBV9, the J gene TRBJ2-4; D remains unclear. Input material: whole blood. The sequence derives from an adult who was a healthcare worker with PCR-confirmed SARS-CoV-2 infection or an uninfected control (not recorded which). This chain's CDR3 is CASSDLAKNIQYF. DNA of the CDR3: TGTGCCAGCAGCGACCTAGCCAAAAACATTCAGTACTTC.